What follows are 8 T cell receptor beta chains derived from one specimen sequenced in a study of T cell repertoires in cytomegalovirus infection. TCRdb reprocessed the reads with MiXCR, giving one entry per CDR3 protein. The table has under 350,000 distinct CDR3 sequences, 20% to 25% seen once. These receptors' targets are unknown. This specimen consisted of cultured PBMCs, obtained from culture after CMV antigen stimulation. These TCRs come from a human donor in good health (CMV status not recorded). Some clones in this sample may be carry-over from other donors' samples.

This clonotype was detected many times. The rearrangement uses TRBV7-2 and TRBJ2-6; 13 bases agree with TRBD2. Germline values: CDR1 SGHTA, CDR2 FQGNSA. The V and J ends lost 2 bases and 4 bases, in that order; junction bases with no gene match: 14. The CDR3 loop spans 21 amino acids. The CDR3 nucleotides read TGTGCCAGCAGCTTACCGGAAGGGACTAGCGGGGCTATCACGGGGGCCAACGTCCTGACTTTC. It specifies CASSLPEGTSGAITGANVLTF.

This clonotype was picked up many times. This sequence joins TRBV27 and TRBJ1-2, with 7 positions matching TRBD1. This CDR3 is 13 amino acids long. The V and J ends lost 7 bases and 6 bases, in that order; junction bases with no gene match: 8. Germline-derived CDR1 and CDR2 are MNHEY and SMNVEV (reference sequence). CDR3 amino acids: CASKKTGSNGYTF. The CDR3 region has the DNA TGTGCCAGCAAGAAGACAGGGAGTAATGGCTACACCTTC.

This clonotype has only a few counts. In nucleotides, the CDR3 is TGTGCCAGCAGTTTACAGAGTGGGGGGAGGACTCAGCCCCAGCATTTT. Its protein product is CASSLQSGGRTQPQHF. The chain combines TRBV12-3 or TRBV12-4 with TRBJ1-5, with D possibly TRBD1 on 5 matching bases. The V and J ends lost 2 bases and 6 bases respectively, with 17 bases between them. CDR3 size: 16 residues.

There are a few counts of this clonotype. The chain uses TRBV28 and TRBJ2-7; D gene ambiguous. Germline V lookup: CDR1 MDHEN, CDR2 SYDVKM. The CDR3 is made up of 11 amino acids. V lost 8 bases to trimming and J lost 3 bases, with 8 bases between them. CDR3 in DNA: TGTGCCAGCGGACCTATCTACGAGCAGTACTTC. As protein: CASGPIYEQYF.

This clonotype appeared a few times. CDR3 sequence: CASSLKLDEAFF. The CDR3 region has the DNA TGTGCCAGCAGCTTAAAATTGGATGAAGCTTTCTTT. The V call is TRBV7-8, the J call TRBJ1-1; D is uncertain. The germline V gene has CDR1 SGHVS and CDR2 FQNEAQ. The CDR3 runs 12 residues. Deletions cut 2 bases from V and 7 bases from J, with 8 bases between.

This sequence joins TRBV30 and TRBJ1-2; TRBD1 aligns across 8 bases. This CDR3 contains 14 residues. In germline, CDR1 is GTSNPN, CDR2 SVGIG (reference sequence). Germline trimming cut 2 bases from V and 2 bases from J; bases unmatched to any gene: 4. The CDR3 sequence is CAWSIRDRNYGYTF. The CDR3 nucleotides are TGTGCCTGGAGTATCCGGGACAGGAACTATGGCTACACCTTC. The full variable domain, completed using reference TRBV30 and TRBJ1-2, is SQTIHQWPATLVQPVGSPLSLECTVEGTSNPNLYWYRQAAGRGLQLLFYSVGIGQISSEVPQNLSASRPQDRQFILSSKKLLLSDSGFYLCAWSIRDRNYGYTFGSGTRLTVV.

This chain links TRBV7-9 with TRBJ2-1, with 10 bases matching TRBD2. CDR3 length: 18 amino acids. Germline assignment: CDR1 SEHNR and CDR2 FQNEAQ (reference sequence). J lost 4 bases, V lost 1 base, and 10 bases had no gene match. The CDR3 nucleotides read TGTGCCAGCAGCTTAGTTTCACGGACTAGCGGAATTTACAATGAGCAGTTCTTC. It encodes CASSLVSRTSGIYNEQFF.

This clonotype was detected a few times. The rearrangement joins TRBV19 to TRBJ2-3; a possible D gene is TRBD1 (6 bases). Germline CDR1 reads LNHDA; CDR2 reads SQIVND (reference sequence). With 6 bases removed from V and 5 bases from J, the gap between germline ends came to 9 bases. This CDR3 is 12 amino acids long. CDR3 DNA sequence: TGTGCCAGTAGACAGGGTGGAGATACGCAGTATTTT. It specifies CASRQGGDTQYF.